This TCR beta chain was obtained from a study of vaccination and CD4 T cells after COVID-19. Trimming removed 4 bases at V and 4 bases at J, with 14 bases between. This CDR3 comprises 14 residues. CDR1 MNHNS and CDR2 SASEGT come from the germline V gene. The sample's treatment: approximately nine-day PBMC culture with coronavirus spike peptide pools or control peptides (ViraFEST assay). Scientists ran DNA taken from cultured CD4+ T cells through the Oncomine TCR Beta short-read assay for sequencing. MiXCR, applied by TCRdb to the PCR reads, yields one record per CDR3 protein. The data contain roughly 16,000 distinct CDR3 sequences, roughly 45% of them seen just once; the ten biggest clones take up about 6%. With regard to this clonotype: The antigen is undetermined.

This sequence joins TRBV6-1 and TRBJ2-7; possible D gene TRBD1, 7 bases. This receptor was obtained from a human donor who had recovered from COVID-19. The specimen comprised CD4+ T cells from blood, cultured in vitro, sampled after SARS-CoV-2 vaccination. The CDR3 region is CASSGVTGRYEQYF. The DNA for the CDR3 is TGTGCCAGCAGTGGGGTGACAGGGAGGTACGAGCAGTACTTC.